The clone carrying this TCR beta chain occurred a few times. The data belong to a study of blood T cells in healthy people across ages. Primers used in a second PCR of about 7 to 11 cycles were a sample-barcoded 5' primer and a J-beta primer mix. Every sample gave at least 2.5 million paired-end reads containing CDR3. TCRdb re-called the 5' RACE reads with MiXCR, one entry per CDR3 protein. The sample includes around 1,500,000 distinct CDR3 sequences, roughly 30% of them seen just once. Each donor gave 9 to 10 milliliters of peripheral blood. The germline V gene has CDR1 SGHAT and CDR2 FQNNGV. The CDR3 runs 14 residues. V was clipped by 5 bases and J by 3 bases; unmatched bases: 7.

The chain is built from TRBV11-2 and TRBJ2-7; 7 nucleotides line up with TRBD1. The TCR sequence derives from a woman in her twenties or thirties in good health. Sequencing used blood. The chain's CDR3 is CASSIGDRYYEQYF. CDR3 nucleotides: TGTGCCAGCAGCATAGGGGACAGATACTACGAGCAGTACTTC.